This TCR beta chain was retrieved from a study of blood T cell repertoires in COVID-19. Study summary: Specimens from acute and convalescent COVID-19 originated in the United States, Italy and Spain. T cells, B-cell-depleted T cells, or PBMCs provided the cDNA or gDNA that served as material.

In the original processing: The authors estimated nucleated cell counts from reference gene primer amplification. The method was immunoSEQ multiplex PCR; TCRdb's version includes in-frame clones alone and lacks a portion of them. V, J and clone size were drawn from that table, and D and trimming were deduced from the DNA. This table holds 6,000 to 6,500 clones, around 83% found once. Sequencing used peripheral blood. The TCR sequence derives from a human donor with active COVID-19. The donor label of this sample is uncertain.

CDR3 amino acids: CASSIGGQGGETQYF. The CDR3 nucleotides read TGTGCCAGTAGTATAGGGGGGCAGGGGGGAGAGACCCAGTACTTC. The chain joins TRBV19 to TRBJ2-5, with D perhaps TRBD1 (7 bases). The V end was cut by 1 base, the J end by 4 bases, with 13 bases between. From germline, CDR1 is LNHDA and CDR2 SQIVND (reference sequence). This CDR3 has 15 residues.